The 3 T cell receptor beta chains presented below share a single source sample, sequenced in a study of T cell changes during pregnancy in multiple sclerosis. Sequenced by immunoSEQ multiplex PCR; TCRdb stores in-frame clones only, minus some. The repertoire includes roughly 39,000 clones, around 92% of them detected once, and 12% sits in the top ten. The specimen was CD8+ T cells from peripheral blood mononuclear cells, collected after pregnancy. These receptors all stem from a female donor with multiple sclerosis, enrolled in a pregnancy study.

The chain uses TRBV5-4 and TRBJ2-7, with TRBD2 matching 10 bases. V dropped 1 base and J dropped 3; count of bases not matched to a gene: 4. In germline, CDR1 is SGHNT, CDR2 YYREEE (reference sequence). The length of the CDR3 is 15 residues. The CDR3: CASSLKAGGIYEQYF. DNA for the CDR3: TGTGCCAGCAGCTTGAAAGCGGGAGGGATCTACGAGCAGTACTTC. Based on the CDR3 plus reference TRBV5-4 and TRBJ2-7, the full variable domain is ETGVTQSPTHLIKTRGQQVTLRCSSQSGHNTVSWYQQALGQGPQFIFQYYREEENGRGNFPPRFSGLQFPNYSSELNVNALELDDSALYLCASSLKAGGIYEQYFGPGTRLTVT.

The chain uses TRBV6-5 and TRBJ2-2, with a tentative D call TRBD1 (5 bases). Trimming removed 0 bases at V and 6 bases at J, with 5 bases between. Germline V CDR1 and CDR2: MNHEY, SVGAGI. The CDR3 spans 13 residues. CDR3 protein: CASSYSGPGELFF. CDR3 coding DNA: TGTGCCAGCAGTTACTCGGGGCCCGGGGAGCTGTTTTTT.

The V and J genes are TRBV19 and TRBJ2-7; 7 bases align to TRBD2. V shed 1 base and J 5 bases; nucleotides not matched to a gene: 8. This CDR3 comprises 15 residues. The germline gives CDR1 LNHDA, CDR2 SQIVND (reference sequence). The CDR3 DNA sequence: TGTGCCAGTAGTATAGCGGGGGGTCGGGGCCACGAGCAGTACTTC. It yields the protein CASSIAGGRGHEQYF.